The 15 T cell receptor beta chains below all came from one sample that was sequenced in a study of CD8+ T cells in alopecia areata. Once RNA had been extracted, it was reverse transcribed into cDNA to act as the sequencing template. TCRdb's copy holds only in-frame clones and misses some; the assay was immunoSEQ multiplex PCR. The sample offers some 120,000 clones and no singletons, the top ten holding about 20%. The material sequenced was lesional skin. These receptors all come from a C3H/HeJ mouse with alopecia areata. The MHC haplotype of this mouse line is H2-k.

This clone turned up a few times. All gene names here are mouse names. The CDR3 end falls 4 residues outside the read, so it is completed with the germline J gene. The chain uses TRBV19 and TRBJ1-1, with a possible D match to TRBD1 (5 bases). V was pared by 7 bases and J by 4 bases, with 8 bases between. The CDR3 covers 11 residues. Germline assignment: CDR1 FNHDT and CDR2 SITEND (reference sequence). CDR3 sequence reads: CASLGGTEVFF. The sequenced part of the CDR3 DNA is TGTGCCAGCCTGGGGGGCACA.

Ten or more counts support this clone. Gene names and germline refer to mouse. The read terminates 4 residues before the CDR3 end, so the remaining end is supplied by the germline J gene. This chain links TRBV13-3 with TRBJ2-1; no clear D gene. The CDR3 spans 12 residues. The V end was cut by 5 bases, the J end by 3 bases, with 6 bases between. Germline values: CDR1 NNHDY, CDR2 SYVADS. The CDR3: CASRQSYAEQFF. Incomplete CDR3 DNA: TGTGCCAGCAGACAGTCCTATGCT.

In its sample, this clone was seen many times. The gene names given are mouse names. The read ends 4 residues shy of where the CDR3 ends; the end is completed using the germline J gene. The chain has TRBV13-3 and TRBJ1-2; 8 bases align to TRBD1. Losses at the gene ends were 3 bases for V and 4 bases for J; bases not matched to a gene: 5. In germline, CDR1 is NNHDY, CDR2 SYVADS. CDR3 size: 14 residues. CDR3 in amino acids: CASSVTGAGSDYTF. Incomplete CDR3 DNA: TGTGCCAGCAGTGTGACAGGGGCGGGCTCC.

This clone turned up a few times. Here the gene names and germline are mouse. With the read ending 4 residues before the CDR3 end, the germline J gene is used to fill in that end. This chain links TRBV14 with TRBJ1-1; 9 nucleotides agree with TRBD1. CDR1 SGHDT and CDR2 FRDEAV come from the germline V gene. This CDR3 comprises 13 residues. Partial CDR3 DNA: TGTGCCAGCAGTCCCCCGGGACAGGGA. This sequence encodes CASSPPGQG. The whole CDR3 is CASSPPGQGEVFF.

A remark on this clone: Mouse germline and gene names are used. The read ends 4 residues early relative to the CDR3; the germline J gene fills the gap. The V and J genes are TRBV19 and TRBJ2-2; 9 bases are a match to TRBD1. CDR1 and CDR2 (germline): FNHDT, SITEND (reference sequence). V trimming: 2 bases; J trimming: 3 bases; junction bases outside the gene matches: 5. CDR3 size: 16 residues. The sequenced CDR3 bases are TGTGCCAGCAGTATCCCACAGGGGGCAGACACCGGG. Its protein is CASSIPQGADTG. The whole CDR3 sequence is CASSIPQGADTGQLYF.

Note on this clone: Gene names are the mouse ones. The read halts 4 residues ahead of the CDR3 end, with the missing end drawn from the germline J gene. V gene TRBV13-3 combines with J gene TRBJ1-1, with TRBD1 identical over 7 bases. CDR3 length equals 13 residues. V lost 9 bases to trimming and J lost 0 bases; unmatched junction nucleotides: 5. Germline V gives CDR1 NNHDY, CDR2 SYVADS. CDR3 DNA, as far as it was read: TGTGCCATCAGACAGGGTTCAAACACA. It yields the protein CAIRQGSNT. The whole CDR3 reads CAIRQGSNTEVFF.

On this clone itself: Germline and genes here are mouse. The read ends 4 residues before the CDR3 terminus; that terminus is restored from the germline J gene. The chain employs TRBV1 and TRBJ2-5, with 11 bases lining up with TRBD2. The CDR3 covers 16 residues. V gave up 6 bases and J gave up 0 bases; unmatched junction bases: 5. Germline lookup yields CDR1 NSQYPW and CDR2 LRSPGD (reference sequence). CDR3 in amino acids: CTCRRGLGVNQDTQYF. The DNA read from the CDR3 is TGCACCTGCAGGAGGGGACTGGGGGTTAACCAAGAC.

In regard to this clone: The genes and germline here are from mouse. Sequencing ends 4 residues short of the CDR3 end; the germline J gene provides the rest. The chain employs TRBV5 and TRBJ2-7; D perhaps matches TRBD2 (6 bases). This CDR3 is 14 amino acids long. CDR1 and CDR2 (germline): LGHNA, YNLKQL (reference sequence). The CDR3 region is CASSPSTLGYEQYF. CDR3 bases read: TGTGCCAGCAGCCCCTCAACACTGGGATAT.

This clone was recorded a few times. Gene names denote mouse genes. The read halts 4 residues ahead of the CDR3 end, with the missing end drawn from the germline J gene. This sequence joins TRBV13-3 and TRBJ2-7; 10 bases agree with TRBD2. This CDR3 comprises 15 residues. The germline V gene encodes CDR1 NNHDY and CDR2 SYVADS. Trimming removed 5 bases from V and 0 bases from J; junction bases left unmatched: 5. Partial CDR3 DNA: TGTGCCAGCAGGACACTGGGGGGGTACTCCTAT. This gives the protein CASRTLGGYSY. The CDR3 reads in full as CASRTLGGYSYEQYF.

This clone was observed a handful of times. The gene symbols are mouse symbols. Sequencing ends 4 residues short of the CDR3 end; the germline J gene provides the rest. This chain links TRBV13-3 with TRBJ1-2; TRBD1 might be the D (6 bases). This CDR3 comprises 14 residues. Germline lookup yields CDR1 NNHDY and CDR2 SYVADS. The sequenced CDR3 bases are TGTGCCAGCAGGGGGACTGGGGGGGCGCAC. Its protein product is CASRGTGGAH. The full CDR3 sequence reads CASRGTGGAHDYTF.

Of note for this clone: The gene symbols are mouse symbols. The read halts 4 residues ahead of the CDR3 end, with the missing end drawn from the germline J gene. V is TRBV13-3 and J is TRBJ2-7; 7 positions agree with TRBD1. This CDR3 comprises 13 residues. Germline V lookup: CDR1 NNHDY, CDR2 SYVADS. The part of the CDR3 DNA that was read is TGTGCCAGCAGGGAATCTACAGGGGAT. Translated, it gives CASRESTGD. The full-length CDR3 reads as CASRESTGDEQYF.

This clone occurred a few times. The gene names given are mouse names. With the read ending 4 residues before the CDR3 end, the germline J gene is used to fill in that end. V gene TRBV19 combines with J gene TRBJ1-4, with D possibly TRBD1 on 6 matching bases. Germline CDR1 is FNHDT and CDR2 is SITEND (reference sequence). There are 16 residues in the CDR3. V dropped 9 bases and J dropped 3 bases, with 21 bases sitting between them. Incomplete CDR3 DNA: TGTGCCACCCACCCCACTCCGGGACAAACCAACGAA. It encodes CATHPTPGQTNE. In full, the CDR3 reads CATHPTPGQTNERLFF.

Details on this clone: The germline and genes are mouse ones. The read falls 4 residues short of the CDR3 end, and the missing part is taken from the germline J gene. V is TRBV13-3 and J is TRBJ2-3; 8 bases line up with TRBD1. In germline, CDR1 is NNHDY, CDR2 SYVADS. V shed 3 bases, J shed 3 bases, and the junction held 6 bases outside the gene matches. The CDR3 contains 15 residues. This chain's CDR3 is CASSVTGGVAETLYF. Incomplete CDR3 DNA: TGTGCCAGCAGTGTAACAGGGGGAGTGGCAGAA.

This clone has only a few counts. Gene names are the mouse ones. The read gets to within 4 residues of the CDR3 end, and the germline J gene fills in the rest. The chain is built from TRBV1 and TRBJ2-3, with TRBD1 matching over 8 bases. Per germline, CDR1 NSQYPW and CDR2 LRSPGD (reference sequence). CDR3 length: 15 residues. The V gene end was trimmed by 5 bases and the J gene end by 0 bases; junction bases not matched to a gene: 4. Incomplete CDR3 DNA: TGCACCTGCAGTACGGGACAGGCCAGTGCAGAA. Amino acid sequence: CTCSTGQASAE. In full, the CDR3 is CTCSTGQASAETLYF.

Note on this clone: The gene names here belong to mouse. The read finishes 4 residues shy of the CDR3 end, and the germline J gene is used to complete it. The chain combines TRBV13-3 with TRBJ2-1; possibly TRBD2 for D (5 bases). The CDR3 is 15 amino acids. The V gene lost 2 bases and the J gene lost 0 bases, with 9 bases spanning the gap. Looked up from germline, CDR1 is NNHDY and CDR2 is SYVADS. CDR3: CASSELGINYAEQFF. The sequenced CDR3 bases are TGTGCCAGCAGTGAGTTGGGGATTAACTATGCT.